Below, 24 T cell receptor beta chains from the same sample are listed, as sequenced in a study of blood T cell repertoires in COVID-19. The protocol was immunoSEQ multiplex PCR, while the TCRdb copy is restricted to in-frame clones and leaves out a portion. The sample holds 110,000 or so clones, 70% to 90% seen once. Sequences were obtained from peripheral blood. The receptors derive from a woman in her forties or fifties with acute or convalescent COVID-19.

To note about this clone: Distinct nucleotide sequences in the sample also encode this CDR3. The chain employs TRBV12-3 or TRBV12-4 and TRBJ1-5; unclear D gene. Trimming removed 3 bases at V and 4 bases at J, with 7 bases between. The CDR3 is made up of 13 amino acids. CDR3 nucleotide sequence: TGTGCCAGCAGTTTCACGGGGAATCAGCCCCAGCATTTT. It specifies CASSFTGNQPQHF.

J is TRBJ1-2 and V is TRBV11-1; 10 positions match TRBD1. The trim removed 4 bases at V and 5 bases at J, leaving 4 bases unmatched. The germline gives CDR1 SGHAT, CDR2 FQDESV (reference sequence). This CDR3 comprises 14 residues. Here the CDR3 reads CASSWGQGSYGYTF. The CDR3 DNA reads TGTGCCAGCAGCTGGGGACAGGGGAGTTATGGCTACACCTTC.

The genes are TRBV19 and TRBJ1-2; 7 nucleotides line up with TRBD1. The CDR3 spans 15 residues. CDR1 and CDR2 from the germline V gene are LNHDA and SQIVND (reference sequence). J gave up 3 bases and V 5 bases, and 9 bases lay outside the gene matches. The CDR3 bases are TGTGCCAGTAGTTCACCGACAGGGACGGACTATGGCTACACCTTC. This encodes CASSSPTGTDYGYTF.

The rearrangement joins TRBV5-1 to TRBJ1-2; D possibly corresponds to TRBD1 (6 bases). This CDR3 has 15 residues. CDR1 and CDR2 (germline): SGHRS, YFSETQ. V lost 4 bases and J 7 bases, leaving 20 bases between the germline ends. The CDR3 DNA sequence: TGCGCCAGCAGCCTTACAGGGTCCTCCCTACTTGGCTACACCTTC. This gives the protein CASSLTGSSLLGYTF.

The chain employs TRBV6-2 or TRBV6-3 and TRBJ2-7; the match to TRBD2 covers 8 bases. The CDR3 length is 15 residues. V lost 6 bases, J lost 2 bases, and 9 bases stayed unmatched. Germline V CDR1 and CDR2: MNHEY, SVGEGT. CDR3 bases: TGTGCCAGCAGCTCCTTCGGGGGGGCTACCTACGAGCAGTACTTC. Its protein product is CASSSFGGATYEQYF.

The chain links TRBV6-2 or TRBV6-3 to TRBJ1-2, with D unresolved. Germline values: CDR1 MNHEY, CDR2 SVGEGT. With 4 bases removed from V and 12 bases from J, the gap between germline ends came to 12 bases. CDR3 length: 11 residues. The CDR3 DNA sequence: TGTGCCAGCAGTTCGGCGACATTACACACCTTC. Protein product: CASSSATLHTF.

This clone was counted a single time. The V and J genes are TRBV11-2 and TRBJ1-4, with D tentatively TRBD1 (5 bases). Germline CDR1 and CDR2: SGHAT and FQNNGV. The V end lost 5 bases, the J end lost 4 bases, and 14 bases lay between the germline ends. The CDR3 covers 15 residues. The CDR3 DNA sequence: TGTGCCAGCAGCCTCTATGGGGGGGGTAATGAAAAACTGTTTTTT. It specifies CASSLYGGGNEKLFF.

The chain carries TRBV5-6 and TRBJ2-1; TRBD1 is a possible D gene (6 bases). The CDR3 has 15 amino acids. The V gene's germline CDR1 is SGHDT and CDR2 YYEEEE. Trimming left V 1 base short and J 1 base short, with 9 bases between. The CDR3 protein is CASSLLGASYNEQFF. CDR3 nucleotide sequence: TGTGCCAGCAGCTTGTTGGGGGCTTCCTACAATGAGCAGTTCTTC.

V gene TRBV7-9 combines with J gene TRBJ1-4, with 9 bases fitting TRBD1. V lost 2 bases, J lost 0 bases, and 4 bases stayed unmatched. There are 17 residues in the CDR3. CDR1 is SEHNR, CDR2 FQNEAQ, per germline (reference sequence). The CDR3 region has the DNA TGTGCCAGCAGCTTAATACAGGGGGCAGCAACTAATGAAAAACTGTTTTTT. Protein: CASSLIQGAATNEKLFF.

This clone was observed once. CDR3 loop: CASSSNPTTGENQPQHF. DNA for the CDR3: TGTGCCAGCAGTTCGAATCCGACGACAGGGGAAAATCAGCCCCAGCATTTT. This sequence joins TRBV27 and TRBJ1-5, with TRBD1 matching 8 bases. In germline, CDR1 is MNHEY, CDR2 SMNVEV (reference sequence). The CDR3 loop spans 17 amino acids. The junction had 12 bases not matched to a gene; V was cut back by 4 bases and J by 4 bases.

This chain uses TRBV19 with TRBJ1-3; D is perhaps TRBD1 (5 bases). The CDR3 is 16 amino acids. Germline V CDR1 and CDR2: LNHDA, SQIVND (reference sequence). With 2 bases removed from V and 2 bases from J, the gap between germline ends came to 13 bases. The CDR3, as DNA: TGTGCCAGTAGTATACCCCTCGGCAGGGCTGGAAACACCATATATTTT. It codes for CASSIPLGRAGNTIYF.

CDR3 DNA: TGTGCCAGCACCGACATCTATAACTCCTACGAGCAGTACTTC. Its translation is CASTDIYNSYEQYF. This chain connects TRBV11-2 to TRBJ2-7; D unresolved. The V end lost 7 bases, the J end lost 0 bases, and 13 bases lay between the germline ends. CDR3 length: 14 residues. Germline V gives CDR1 SGHAT, CDR2 FQNNGV.

This chain connects TRBV7-2 to TRBJ1-1; no clear D gene. The CDR3 runs 16 residues. The V end lost 1 base, the J end lost 0 bases, and 12 bases lay between the germline ends. The germline V gene has CDR1 SGHTA and CDR2 FQGNSA. The CDR3 here is CASSLEPLGLNTEAFF. The CDR3 coding sequence is TGTGCCAGCAGCTTAGAGCCCCTCGGTCTGAACACTGAAGCTTTCTTT.

The chain combines TRBV19 with TRBJ2-7; tentatively, D is TRBD1 (5 bases). Germline V gene sequence: CDR1 LNHDA, CDR2 SQIVND (reference sequence). The CDR3 is 15 amino acids. Trimming pared 3 bases from V and 1 base from J, leaving 13 bases between. CDR3 nucleotide sequence: TGTGCCAGTAGTATGGGGCAGGGCCCGTCCTACGAGCAGTACTTC. This sequence encodes CASSMGQGPSYEQYF.

The chain is built from TRBV28 and TRBJ1-1, with 8 bases lining up with TRBD1. Germline V gene sequence: CDR1 MDHEN, CDR2 SYDVKM. The V segment lost 7 bases and the J segment 1 base; nucleotides outside the gene matches: 2. The length of the CDR3 is 13 residues. CDR3 in amino acids: CASMDRANTEAFF. The CDR3 coding sequence is TGTGCCAGCATGGACAGGGCGAACACTGAAGCTTTCTTT.

The rearrangement uses TRBV6-5 and TRBJ2-7; 8 bases map to TRBD2. This CDR3 is 14 amino acids long. Germline values: CDR1 MNHEY, CDR2 SVGAGI. V lost 11 bases and J lost 1; bases outside the gene matches: 10. CDR3 sequence reads: CAGGGRGWSYEQYF. The DNA of the CDR3 is TGTGCCGGCGGGGGGAGAGGGTGGTCCTACGAGCAGTACTTC.

The rearrangement joins TRBV4-3 to TRBJ1-2; TRBD1 might be the D (5 bases). The V gene lost 0 bases and the J gene lost 7 bases, with 12 bases spanning the gap. Germline CDR1 reads LGHNA; CDR2 reads YSLEER. CDR3 length: 14 amino acids. The CDR3 nucleotides read TGCGCCAGCAGCCAAGATAAAGCAGGGTTTGGCTACACCTTC. Its translation is CASSQDKAGFGYTF.

The chain is built from TRBV5-4 and TRBJ1-3; 8 nucleotides line up with TRBD1. Trimming at V came to 1 base and at J to 4 bases, leaving 4 bases not matched to a gene. This CDR3 comprises 15 residues. Germline CDR1 and CDR2: SGHNT and YYREEE (reference sequence). The chain's CDR3 is CASSLQGARGNTIYF. CDR3 bases: TGTGCCAGCAGCTTGCAGGGGGCGCGCGGAAACACCATATATTTT.

The chain has TRBV6-5 and TRBJ1-1, with D possibly being TRBD1 (5 bases). Germline V gene sequence: CDR1 MNHEY, CDR2 SVGAGI. The CDR3 contains 14 residues. V was pared by 4 bases and J by 5 bases, with 14 bases between. CDR3 bases: TGTGCCAGCAGTTCCCCCTATGGGGGGACTGAAGCTTTCTTT. It translates to CASSSPYGGTEAFF.

The rearrangement uses TRBV7-9 and TRBJ1-1; D not resolved. V was pared by 5 bases and J by 3 bases, with 7 bases between. Germline-derived CDR1 and CDR2 are SEHNR and FQNEAQ (reference sequence). The length of the CDR3 is 12 residues. The CDR3 spells CASSAIYTEAFF. As DNA, the CDR3 is TGTGCCAGCAGCGCTATATACACTGAAGCTTTCTTT.

The chain couples TRBV9 to TRBJ1-5; D may be TRBD1 (5 bases). This CDR3 region has 14 residues. Germline V gene data show CDR1 as SGDLS and CDR2 as YYNGEE. The ends were cut back, 3 bases at V and 7 bases at J, with 14 bases in the middle. The CDR3 DNA reads as TGTGCCAGCAGCGCCTCACCAGGGTTACAGCCCCAGCATTTT. It is translated as CASSASPGLQPQHF.

This chain connects TRBV28 to TRBJ2-7; 9 bases line up with TRBD1. V lost 5 bases and J lost 5; bases outside the gene matches: 10. This CDR3 spans 15 amino acids. Germline loops: CDR1 MDHEN, CDR2 SYDVKM. CDR3 in DNA: TGTGCCAGCAGTACCCCTCTGACAGGGGGGAACGAGCAGTACTTC. Translated: CASSTPLTGGNEQYF.

The chain has TRBV19 and TRBJ2-7; D is uncertain. This CDR3 spans 15 amino acids. The V end lost 2 bases, the J end lost 3 bases, and 14 bases lay between the germline ends. Germline CDR1 and CDR2: LNHDA and SQIVND (reference sequence). The CDR3 region has the DNA TGTGCCAGTAGTATAAAGACGGGTATAAGCTACGAGCAGTACTTC. Amino acids: CASSIKTGISYEQYF. The complete variable domain, with remaining parts taken from reference TRBV19 and TRBJ2-7, reads DGGITQSPKYLFRKEGQNVTLSCEQNLNHDAMYWYRQDPGQGLRLIYYSQIVNDFQKGDIAEGYSVSREKKESFPLTVTSAQKNPTAFYLCASSIKTGISYEQYFGPGTRLTVT.

As DNA, the CDR3 is TGTGCCAGCAGCCAAGCGGGCCGGGGGGCCACAGATACGCAGTATTTT. Encoded protein: CASSQAGRGATDTQYF. The genes are TRBV3-1 (or the pseudogene TRBV3-2) and TRBJ2-3; D possibly corresponds to TRBD2 (7 bases). Germline V gives CDR1 LGHDT, CDR2 YNNKEL (reference sequence). V lost 1 base, J lost 2 bases, and 13 bases lay in between. The CDR3 runs 16 residues.